The 32 T cell receptor beta chains given below trace back to one sample, sequenced in a study of blood T cell repertoires in COVID-19. Assay: immunoSEQ multiplex PCR; the TCRdb copy retains only in-frame clones and omits some. This table holds under 130,000 clones, approximately 72% found once. The sequenced sample consisted of peripheral blood. The receptors were gathered from a woman aged 70-85 years with acute or convalescent COVID-19.

This clone came up once. The chain employs TRBV3-1 (or the pseudogene TRBV3-2) and TRBJ1-2; a possible D gene is TRBD1 (6 bases). CDR1 and CDR2 from the germline V gene are LGHDT and YNNKEL (reference sequence). With 6 bases removed from V and 6 bases from J, the gap between germline ends came to 23 bases. This CDR3 is 16 amino acids long. The CDR3 sequence is CASRLGGGAGYDGYTF. For the CDR3, the DNA is TGTGCCAGCAGACTTGGGGGGGGCGCAGGTTATGATGGCTACACCTTC.

V is TRBV30 and J is TRBJ1-1, with 7 bases aligning to TRBD1. Germline CDR1 reads GTSNPN; CDR2 reads SVGIG (reference sequence). After removal of 6 bases from V and 3 bases from J, the junction contained 7 bases not matched to a gene. The CDR3 totals 13 residues. CDR3 in amino acids: CACDRVLDTEAFF. Written as DNA, the CDR3 is TGTGCCTGCGACAGGGTTTTGGACACTGAAGCTTTCTTT.

This clone occurred once. This chain links TRBV18 with TRBJ2-5; TRBD1 might be the D (5 bases). The CDR3 runs to 14 residues. Trimming took 3 bases from V and 1 from J, leaving 9 bases between them. In germline, CDR1 is KGHSH, CDR2 LQKENI. The CDR3 DNA reads as TGTGCCAGCTCACCTCTCGACAGCCAAGAGACCCAGTACTTC. It specifies CASSPLDSQETQYF.

This clone was found once. This chain links TRBV24-1 with TRBJ1-1; 8 nucleotides line up with TRBD1. CDR3 length: 16 amino acids. V gave up 2 bases and J gave up 1 base; unmatched junction bases: 5. The germline gives CDR1 KGHDR, CDR2 SFDVKD. This CDR3 reads CATSDSPQGANTEAFF. The CDR3 DNA follows: TGTGCCACCAGTGATTCACCGCAGGGGGCGAACACTGAAGCTTTCTTT.

The rearrangement joins TRBV29-1 to TRBJ1-1, with TRBD1 matching over 9 bases. The V gene's germline CDR1 is SQVTM and CDR2 ANQGSEA. Trimming took 6 bases from V and 4 from J; bases not matched to a gene: 6. The CDR3 is made up of 13 amino acids. CDR3 protein: CSVATGQGTEAFF. The CDR3 DNA follows: TGCAGCGTAGCCACGGGACAGGGCACTGAAGCTTTCTTT.

V usage is TRBV27 and J usage is TRBJ1-1, with 8 bases lining up with TRBD1. The J segment lost 5 bases and the V segment lost 7 bases, leaving 6 bases of the junction unmatched. The CDR3 is 13 amino acids. Germline V gene lookup returns CDR1 MNHEY and CDR2 SMNVEV (reference sequence). The CDR3 bases are TGTGCCAGCATTCAACAGGGGGGGACTGAAGCTTTCTTT. It translates to CASIQQGGTEAFF.

The genes are TRBV3-1 (or the pseudogene TRBV3-2) and TRBJ2-3, with D unresolved. The length of the CDR3 is 13 residues. Trimming cost V 4 bases and J 1 base, with 6 bases left between them. The V gene's germline CDR1 is LGHDT and CDR2 YNNKEL (reference sequence). Here the CDR3 reads CASSLQGTDTQYF. The CDR3 DNA reads as TGTGCCAGCAGCCTCCAGGGCACAGATACGCAGTATTTT.

This clone showed up just a few times. This chain connects TRBV28 to TRBJ2-7; D is unclear. The V and J ends lost 2 bases and 7 bases respectively, with 9 bases between them. The CDR3 length is 12 residues. CDR1 MDHEN and CDR2 SYDVKM come from the germline V gene. CDR3 sequence (DNA): TGTGCCAGCAGTTTAAGCCTGTGGGAGCAGTACTTC. Amino acids: CASSLSLWEQYF.

This sequence joins TRBV4-1 and TRBJ1-1, with 7 nucleotides matching TRBD1. The CDR3 contains 15 residues. V dropped 1 base and J dropped 4; count of bases not matched to a gene: 6. Germline CDR1 is MGHRA and CDR2 is YSYEKL. The CDR3 nucleotides read TGCGCCAGCAGCCAAGGACAGGGCGGATTCACTGAAGCTTTCTTT. This codes for CASSQGQGGFTEAFF.

The V and J genes are TRBV3-1 (or the pseudogene TRBV3-2) and TRBJ2-7; the match to TRBD1 covers 9 bases. In germline, CDR1 is LGHDT, CDR2 YNNKEL (reference sequence). This CDR3 has 14 residues. Trimming removed 8 bases from V and 5 bases from J; junction bases left unmatched: 10. CDR3 amino acids: CASCPGQGTDEQYF. CDR3 in DNA: TGTGCCAGCTGCCCGGGACAGGGCACCGACGAGCAGTACTTC.

This clone was observed a handful of times. The chain links TRBV5-5 to TRBJ1-1; TRBD1 agrees at 7 bases. CDR1 is SGHKS, CDR2 YYEKEE, per germline (reference sequence). CDR3 size: 14 residues. Unmatched junction bases numbered 2, after V lost 0 bases and J lost 3 bases. CDR3 nucleotides: TGTGCCAGCAGCTTGGTGGGACAGTACACTGAAGCTTTCTTT. The encoded protein is CASSLVGQYTEAFF.

The V gene is TRBV15, the J gene TRBJ1-4; 7 nucleotides line up with TRBD1. CDR3 length: 16 residues. Germline CDR1 is LNHNV and CDR2 is YYDKDF (reference sequence). With V trimmed by 4 bases and J by 10 bases, 15 bases remained unmatched. The CDR3 sequence: CATSKGGSDRVVKLFF. CDR3 bases: TGTGCCACCAGCAAGGGGGGCAGCGACAGGGTCGTAAAACTGTTTTTT.

This clone showed up just a few times. This rearrangement joins TRBV3-1 (or the pseudogene TRBV3-2) to TRBJ1-3, with 7 bases identical to TRBD1. CDR1 is LGHDT and CDR2 is YNNKEL in the germline V gene (reference sequence). V was pared by 0 bases and J by 4 bases, with 3 bases of the junction left unmatched. The CDR3 consists of 15 residues. The CDR3, as DNA: TGTGCCAGCAGCCAAGATGGGACAGCCGGAAACACCATATATTTT. Amino acid sequence: CASSQDGTAGNTIYF.

In its sample, this clone was seen once. V gene TRBV5-1 combines with J gene TRBJ1-5; 10 bases align to TRBD1. CDR1 is SGHRS, CDR2 YFSETQ, per germline. This CDR3 is 14 amino acids long. With 2 bases clipped from V and 9 bases from J, the junction kept 5 bases outside the gene matches. CDR3 nucleotides: TGCGCCAGCAGCTTAACCGGGACAGGGGCGCCCCAGCATTTT. Translated, it gives CASSLTGTGAPQHF.

This clone was found once. This chain's CDR3 is CASSQDLPQGLYGYTF. Written as DNA, the CDR3 is TGTGCCAGCAGCCAAGATCTTCCACAGGGGCTCTATGGCTACACCTTC. The chain couples TRBV4-2 to TRBJ1-2, with TRBD1 identical over 7 bases. The V segment lost 0 bases and the J segment 4 bases; nucleotides outside the gene matches: 8. CDR1 and CDR2 (germline): LGHNA, YNFKEQ. There are 16 residues in the CDR3.

This chain links TRBV5-1 with TRBJ2-7; 7 bases match TRBD1. This CDR3 has 14 residues. Germline V CDR1 and CDR2: SGHRS, YFSETQ. V was pared by 0 bases and J by 5 bases, with 5 bases of the junction left unmatched. CDR3 loop: CASSLGGGTNEQYF. The CDR3 DNA reads as TGCGCCAGCAGCTTGGGAGGGGGCACGAACGAGCAGTACTTC.

This chain connects TRBV2 to TRBJ1-6; perhaps TRBD1 as D (6 bases). Trimming pared 3 bases from V and 9 bases from J, leaving 18 bases between. Germline CDR1 and CDR2: SNHLY and FYNNEI. The CDR3 covers 16 residues. CDR3 in DNA: TGTGCCAGCAGTGAGGGACGGGCAGGGGCGGGTTCACCCCTCCACTTT. Protein: CASSEGRAGAGSPLHF.

The chain carries TRBV7-9 and TRBJ2-3; D might be TRBD2 (5 bases). Trimming pared 4 bases from V and 4 bases from J, leaving 9 bases between. This CDR3 contains 13 residues. Germline V gene lookup returns CDR1 SEHNR and CDR2 FQNEAQ (reference sequence). The DNA of the CDR3 is TGTGCCAGCAGCTCCCGCGGGTCAGATACGCAGTATTTT. It is translated as CASSSRGSDTQYF.

V and J are TRBV6-5 and TRBJ2-3; 12 bases match TRBD2. V was clipped by 5 bases and J by 2 bases; unmatched bases: 2. Germline V gene sequence: CDR1 MNHEY, CDR2 SVGAGI. The CDR3 is 15 residues long. CDR3 sequence reads: CASSTSGGYTDTQYF. Written as DNA, the CDR3 is TGTGCCAGCAGTACTAGCGGGGGGTACACAGATACGCAGTATTTT.

The chain has TRBV19 and TRBJ1-2, with 12 bases that match TRBD1. V lost 7 bases, J lost 7 bases, and 4 bases stayed unmatched. The CDR3 loop spans 13 amino acids. CDR1 and CDR2 from the germline V gene are LNHDA and SQIVND (reference sequence). The CDR3, as DNA: TGTGCCAGTATGGGACAGGGGGCTAGTGGCTACACCTTC. Protein sequence: CASMGQGASGYTF.

Note on this clone: Compared with germline, one end of the junction differs, possibly owing to a read error. The chain has TRBV3-1 (or the pseudogene TRBV3-2) and TRBJ2-7, with 8 bases that match TRBD2. Germline CDR1 reads LGHDT; CDR2 reads YNNKEL (reference sequence). CDR3 length: 12 residues. CDR3 DNA sequence: TGTGCCAGCAGCCGGGGGACGGGGGGGATGCACTTC. This codes for CASSRGTGGMHF.

The chain recombines TRBV25-1 with TRBJ1-1; 7 bases are a match to TRBD1. The germline V gene has CDR1 MGHDK and CDR2 SYGVNS. The V and J ends lost 3 bases and 5 bases, in that order; junction bases with no gene match: 9. CDR3 length: 15 residues. The DNA for the CDR3 is TGTGCCAGCAGTGACCTCGACAGGGTACGAACTGAAGCTTTCTTT. As protein: CASSDLDRVRTEAFF.

The V gene is TRBV9, the J gene TRBJ2-3; 8 nucleotides align to TRBD2. The CDR3 covers 15 residues. CDR1 is SGDLS, CDR2 YYNGEE, per germline. V shed 2 bases and J 2 bases; nucleotides not matched to a gene: 4. The CDR3 DNA follows: TGTGCCAGCAGCGTTGAGCGGGGGTTCACAGATACGCAGTATTTT. It yields the protein CASSVERGFTDTQYF.

This chain joins TRBV7-2 and TRBJ1-3, with a weak D call TRBD1 (5 bases). Germline V gene sequence: CDR1 SGHTA, CDR2 FQGNSA. V lost 2 bases to trimming and J lost 1 base, with 9 bases between them. This CDR3 is 15 amino acids long. CDR3 sequence reads: CASSLRQGSGNTIYF. The CDR3 DNA follows: TGTGCCAGCAGCTTAAGGCAGGGTTCTGGAAACACCATATATTTT. Full variable domain (rest looked up from reference TRBV7-2 and TRBJ1-3): GAGVSQSPSNKVTEKGKDVELRCDPISGHTALYWYRQSLGQGLEFLIYFQGNSAPDKSGLPSDRFSAERTGGSVSTLTIQRTQQEDSAVYLCASSLRQGSGNTIYFGEGSWLTVV.

The genes are TRBV4-2 and TRBJ1-1, with 8 bases that match TRBD1. The trim removed 0 bases at V and 11 bases at J, leaving 11 bases unmatched. This CDR3 is 15 amino acids long. The germline CDR1 and CDR2 sequences are LGHNA and YNFKEQ. In DNA, the CDR3 is TGTGCCAGCAGCCAAGATTACGGTCAGGGGGCGCGGGCTTTCTTT. It translates to CASSQDYGQGARAFF.

The chain combines TRBV7-2 with TRBJ1-2; D is unresolved. The CDR3 is 11 amino acids. Between the trimmed V and J ends, which lost 3 bases and 8 bases, there was a span of 7 bases. CDR1 is SGHTA and CDR2 is FQGNSA in the germline V gene. The CDR3 nucleotides read TGTGCCAGCAGCTTGTCAGGAGGCTACACCTTC. This gives the protein CASSLSGGYTF.

This chain joins TRBV6-5 and TRBJ2-3; perhaps TRBD1 as D (5 bases). The CDR3 has 15 amino acids. Germline V CDR1 and CDR2: MNHEY, SVGAGI. With 4 bases removed from V and 0 bases from J, the gap between germline ends came to 11 bases. As DNA, the CDR3 is TGTGCCAGCAGTTTAGGTGGGGCTAGCACAGATACGCAGTATTTT. This gives the protein CASSLGGASTDTQYF.

The CDR3 region is CAWTAGKGNTEAFF. In DNA form, the CDR3 reads TGTGCCTGGACCGCAGGGAAGGGAAACACTGAAGCTTTCTTT. The chain combines TRBV30 with TRBJ1-1, with D possibly TRBD1 on 5 matching bases. The CDR3 runs to 14 residues. Germline V CDR1 and CDR2: GTSNPN, SVGIG (reference sequence). V was cut by 4 bases and J by 2 bases, with 14 bases left in between.

This clone was detected only once. J is TRBJ1-6 and V is TRBV28, with D unclear. V was trimmed by 6 bases and J by 6 bases, leaving 6 bases between them. Per germline, CDR1 MDHEN and CDR2 SYDVKM. The CDR3 is made up of 12 amino acids. DNA for the CDR3: TGTGCCAGCAGGATAGCTAATTCACCCCTCCACTTT. This encodes CASRIANSPLHF. The whole variable domain, remainder taken from reference TRBV28 and TRBJ1-6, is DVKVTQSSRYLVKRTGEKVFLECVQDMDHENMFWYRQDPGLGLRLIYFSYDVKMKEKGDIPEGYSVSREKKERFSLILESASTNQTSMYLCASRIANSPLHFGNGTRLTVT.

J is TRBJ2-5 and V is TRBV5-1, with D possibly matching TRBD1 (5 bases). Germline V gene sequence: CDR1 SGHRS, CDR2 YFSETQ. V gave up 4 bases and J gave up 1 base, with 14 bases separating them. The CDR3 is 15 residues long. The CDR3 region has the DNA TGCGCCAGCAGCCCGGTGATGGGGCGCCAAGAGACCCAGTACTTC. The encoded protein is CASSPVMGRQETQYF.

The chain joins TRBV5-1 to TRBJ1-3; D unclear. Germline lookup yields CDR1 SGHRS and CDR2 YFSETQ. The CDR3 sequence is 14 residues long. Trimming left V 6 bases short and J 1 base short, with 11 bases between. Here the CDR3 reads CASTADGSGNTIYF. The CDR3 DNA reads as TGCGCCAGCACCGCCGACGGGTCTGGAAACACCATATATTTT.

This clone was found once. The rearrangement joins TRBV7-2 to TRBJ2-5, with 12 bases identical to TRBD2. After removal of 5 bases from V and 4 bases from J, the junction contained 14 bases not matched to a gene. The CDR3 spans 18 residues. Germline V CDR1 and CDR2: SGHTA, FQGNSA. CDR3 sequence (DNA): TGTGCCAGCAGCCGTGCCGGGACTAGCGGGCGAGCGGGAGAGACCCAGTACTTC. It translates to CASSRAGTSGRAGETQYF.